This record concerns one TCR beta chain sequence. The data were obtained in a study of blood T cells in healthy people across ages. V dropped 3 bases and J dropped 11; count of bases not matched to a gene: 10. This CDR3 contains 14 residues. CDR1 is MRHNA, CDR2 SNTAGT, per germline. Alongside a J-beta primer mix, a sample-barcoded 5' primer served in a second PCR lasting roughly 7 to 11 cycles. A 12-random-nucleotide template-switch adaptor tagged each cDNA molecule. Each single sample gave us at least 2.5 million CDR3-containing paired-end reads. TCRdb independently ran MiXCR on the 5' RACE reads; one entry per CDR3 protein. In the table there are approximately 1.5 million distinct CDR3 sequences, about 31% of which are singletons. Collection of 8.5 to 10 milliliters of peripheral blood was performed for each donor. Each sample gave at least 7 million isolated PBMCs.

J is TRBJ2-1 and V is TRBV6-4; TRBD1 matches 7 bases. The receptor was derived from a woman in her thirties in good health. Sequencing was done on a sample of blood. CDR3 nucleotides: TGTGCCAGCAGTGAGTGGACAGGTAGGGGGAAGCAGTTCTTC. It codes for CASSEWTGRGKQFF.